Below are 22 T cell receptor beta chains sequenced from a single sample in a study of cytomegalovirus exposure and HLA in healthy donors. The primer mix had 60 Vbeta and 13 Jbeta primers. Assay: immunoSEQ multiplex PCR; the TCRdb copy retains only in-frame clones and omits some. The table shows around 120,000 clones, with around 85% occurring only once. What was sequenced was PBMCs. The receptors come from a boy aged 10-17 years in good health and CMV-seronegative.

This chain uses TRBV6-5 with TRBJ2-7; D unresolved. This CDR3 is 15 amino acids long. V was shortened by 0 bases and J by 3 bases, with 12 bases between the two germline ends. CDR1 and CDR2 (germline): MNHEY, SVGAGI. CDR3 sequence reads: CASSYSQTSSYEQYF. The CDR3 DNA reads TGTGCCAGCAGTTACTCGCAGACTTCCAGCTACGAGCAGTACTTC.

This chain joins TRBV7-9 and TRBJ2-7; 7 nucleotides line up with TRBD1. The CDR3 extends over 13 amino acids. Germline lookup yields CDR1 SEHNR and CDR2 FQNEAQ (reference sequence). V dropped 4 bases and J dropped 5; count of bases not matched to a gene: 5. CDR3 loop: CASSSQGRHEQYF. The CDR3 DNA sequence: TGTGCCAGCAGCTCACAGGGGCGGCACGAGCAGTACTTC.

The genes are TRBV30 and TRBJ2-5; a weak D match, TRBD2 (6 bases). Trimming removed 5 bases at V and 1 base at J, with 11 bases between. Germline loops: CDR1 GTSNPN, CDR2 SVGIG (reference sequence). The CDR3 has 13 residues. As DNA, the CDR3 is TGTGCCTGGGGTCGGGGACTCCAAGAGACCCAGTACTTC. Encoded protein: CAWGRGLQETQYF.

In this sample, this clone turned up a few times. The rearrangement links TRBV6-5 to TRBJ2-1; 9 bases match TRBD1. Germline CDR1 MNHEY, CDR2 SVGAGI. Trimming cost V 5 bases and J 9 bases; bases outside gene matches: 8. This CDR3 has 14 residues. CDR3 coding DNA: TGTGCCAGCAGTACGACAGGGGGAACGGCTGAGCAGTTCTTC. Protein product: CASSTTGGTAEQFF.

The J gene is TRBJ2-3, the V gene TRBV6-6; TRBD2 matches at 9 bases. The CDR3 has 13 amino acids. CDR1 and CDR2 (germline): MNHNY, SVGAGI (reference sequence). The junction had 8 bases not matched to a gene; V was cut back by 5 bases and J by 11 bases. The CDR3 sequence: CASSGPRGGRQYF. CDR3 nucleotide sequence: TGTGCCAGCAGTGGGCCGCGGGGGGGCAGGCAGTATTTT.

The rearrangement joins TRBV25-1 to TRBJ2-2, with TRBD1 identical over 11 bases. CDR3 size: 18 residues. CDR1 is MGHDK and CDR2 is SYGVNS in the germline V gene. With 6 bases clipped from V and 4 bases from J, the junction kept 13 bases outside the gene matches. The CDR3 sequence: CASRQTGTGGTGTGELFF. In DNA form, the CDR3 reads TGTGCCAGCAGACAGACCGGGACAGGGGGTACGGGCACCGGGGAGCTGTTTTTT.

The chain carries TRBV6-1 and TRBJ2-2; 10 bases agree with TRBD1. J lost 3 bases, V lost 5 bases, and 3 bases had no gene match. The CDR3 covers 15 residues. In germline, CDR1 is MNHNS, CDR2 SASEGT. This CDR3 reads CASSRQGAHTGELFF. DNA for the CDR3: TGTGCCAGCAGTAGACAGGGGGCCCACACCGGGGAGCTGTTTTTT.

The genes are TRBV6-1 and TRBJ1-4; unclear D gene. V lost 3 bases to trimming and J lost 10 bases, with 6 bases between them. This CDR3 region has 11 residues. CDR1 MNHNS and CDR2 SASEGT come from the germline V gene. CDR3 residues: CASSDRGKLFF. CDR3 in DNA: TGTGCCAGCAGTGACCGGGGAAAACTGTTTTTT.

The rearrangement joins TRBV9 to TRBJ1-3; TRBD1 might be the D (5 bases). The CDR3 loop spans 15 amino acids. V was cut by 2 bases and J by 0 bases, with 9 bases left in between. Germline V gene lookup returns CDR1 SGDLS and CDR2 YYNGEE. CDR3 amino acids: CASSVEGNSGNTIYF. DNA for the CDR3: TGTGCCAGCAGCGTGGAGGGGAACTCTGGAAACACCATATATTTT.

V usage is TRBV2 and J usage is TRBJ1-4; D gene uncertain. Per the germline V gene, CDR1 is SNHLY and CDR2 is FYNNEI. Trimming shortened V by 5 bases and J by 9 bases, and 7 bases separated the two germline ends. This CDR3 has 11 residues. The CDR3 loop reads CASSPIKKLFF. The CDR3 nucleotides are TGTGCCAGCAGTCCTATCAAAAAACTGTTTTTT. The whole variable domain, remainder taken from reference TRBV2 and TRBJ1-4, is EPEVTQTPSHQVTQMGQEVILRCVPISNHLYFYWYRQILGQKVEFLVSFYNNEISEKSEIFDDQFSVERPDGSNFTLKIRSTKLEDSAMYFCASSPIKKLFFGSGTQLSVL.

The chain is built from TRBV6-1 and TRBJ2-3; D may be TRBD1 (6 bases). Germline CDR1 is MNHNS and CDR2 is SASEGT. The CDR3 loop spans 12 amino acids. Deletions cut 10 bases from V and 2 bases from J, with 10 bases between. The DNA of the CDR3 is TGTGCCACCGGACAGACCACAGATACGCAGTATTTT. It is translated as CATGQTTDTQYF.

V is TRBV4-3 and J is TRBJ2-7; 11 bases map to TRBD1. This CDR3 has 14 residues. Germline CDR1 reads LGHNA; CDR2 reads YSLEER. V shed 3 bases and J 7 bases; nucleotides not matched to a gene: 5. CDR3 sequence: CASSQWDRGCEQYF. DNA for the CDR3: TGCGCCAGCAGCCAGTGGGACAGGGGGTGTGAGCAGTACTTC.

This chain joins TRBV5-1 and TRBJ2-7; 12 nucleotides match TRBD2. The CDR3 length is 15 residues. Trimming at V came to 4 bases and at J to 4 bases, leaving 6 bases not matched to a gene. Germline CDR1 is SGHRS and CDR2 is YFSETQ. The CDR3: CASSTASGRGYEQYF. The CDR3 nucleotides read TGCGCCAGCAGCACCGCTAGCGGGAGGGGATACGAGCAGTACTTC.

The V and J genes are TRBV7-2 and TRBJ1-3, with D possibly matching TRBD1 (6 bases). Germline assignment: CDR1 SGHTA and CDR2 FQGNSA. V lost 5 bases and J 0 bases, leaving 17 bases between the germline ends. This CDR3 has 17 residues. CDR3: CASSPGQLRASGNTIYF. The CDR3 DNA reads as TGTGCCAGCAGCCCCGGACAGTTAAGGGCCTCTGGAAACACCATATATTTT.

The J gene is TRBJ1-1, the V gene TRBV11-3; D perhaps matches TRBD1 (6 bases). Looked up from germline, CDR1 is SGHNT and CDR2 is YENEEA. The CDR3 length is 16 residues. V lost 5 bases and J 1 base, leaving 17 bases between the germline ends. The chain's CDR3 is CASSTGLAGRNTEAFF. The CDR3 DNA is TGTGCCAGCAGCACAGGGCTGGCGGGTCGGAACACTGAAGCTTTCTTT.

The chain links TRBV7-8 to TRBJ2-5, with TRBD2 matching over 12 bases. CDR1 and CDR2 (germline): SGHVS, FQNEAQ. With V trimmed by 5 bases and J by 6 bases, 13 bases remained unmatched. The CDR3 consists of 17 residues. The CDR3 nucleotides are TGTGCCAGCAGCCCGAGGAGACCTAGCGGGGGGGCCCAGACCCAGTACTTC. Its protein is CASSPRRPSGGAQTQYF.

The CDR3 spells CASSQEGQGSYNEQFF. CDR3 coding DNA: TGTGCCAGCAGCCAAGAGGGCCAGGGGTCCTACAATGAGCAGTTCTTC. The chain carries TRBV14 and TRBJ2-1, with D maybe TRBD1 (6 bases). The CDR3 spans 16 residues. Germline values: CDR1 SGHDN, CDR2 FVKESK. Trimming removed 0 bases at V and 1 base at J, with 10 bases between.

This clone was recorded only once. V and J are TRBV5-1 and TRBJ2-2; a possible D gene is TRBD1 (5 bases). Trimming took 3 bases from V and 6 from J, leaving 15 bases between them. CDR3 length: 15 residues. The germline V gene has CDR1 SGHRS and CDR2 YFSETQ. The CDR3 bases are TGCGCCAGCAGCTCCCCGACAGTTTCCCCCGGGGAGCTGTTTTTT. Its translation: CASSSPTVSPGELFF. Using reference TRBV5-1 and TRBJ2-2 for the parts outside the CDR3, the full variable domain is KAGVTQTPRYLIKTRGQQVTLSCSPISGHRSVSWYQQTPGQGLQFLFEYFSETQRNKGNFPGRFSGRQFSNSRSEMNVSTLELGDSALYLCASSSPTVSPGELFFGEGSRLTVL.

J is TRBJ2-1 and V is TRBV9; 7 bases are a match to TRBD2. The CDR3 has 19 amino acids. Germline CDR1 reads SGDLS; CDR2 reads YYNGEE. V was pared by 0 bases and J by 2 bases, with 14 bases of the junction left unmatched. The CDR3 DNA follows: TGTGCCAGCAGCGTAGCTAGAGATGGACTAGTCAAACCCTACAATGAGCAGTTCTTC. This encodes CASSVARDGLVKPYNEQFF.

J is TRBJ1-2 and V is TRBV2, with TRBD1 matching 7 bases. The CDR3 loop spans 14 amino acids. The ends lost 7 bases at V and 8 bases at J; junction bases unmatched: 13. The V gene's germline CDR1 is SNHLY and CDR2 FYNNEI. CDR3 nucleotide sequence: TGTGCCAGCAAGACAGGGATTAGCCCCAGGGGCTACACCTTC. It is translated as CASKTGISPRGYTF. Based on the CDR3 plus reference TRBV2 and TRBJ1-2, the full variable domain is EPEVTQTPSHQVTQMGQEVILRCVPISNHLYFYWYRQILGQKVEFLVSFYNNEISEKSEIFDDQFSVERPDGSNFTLKIRSTKLEDSAMYFCASKTGISPRGYTFGSGTRLTVV.

The CDR3 here is CAWGLEQDYEQYF. CDR3 in DNA: TGTGCCTGGGGATTGGAACAGGACTACGAGCAGTACTTC. The V call is TRBV30, the J call TRBJ2-7, with a weak D call TRBD1 (5 bases). V was clipped by 5 bases and J by 3 bases, with 14 bases between them. The CDR3 sequence is 13 residues long. Germline CDR1 reads GTSNPN; CDR2 reads SVGIG (reference sequence). The entire variable domain, with the rest obtained from reference TRBV30 and TRBJ2-7, is as follows: SQTIHQWPATLVQPVGSPLSLECTVEGTSNPNLYWYRQAAGRGLQLLFYSVGIGQISSEVPQNLSASRPQDRQFILSSKKLLLSDSGFYLCAWGLEQDYEQYFGPGTRLTVT.

The gene calls are TRBV5-1 and TRBJ2-7; 7 positions agree with TRBD1. V dropped 5 bases and J dropped 0; count of bases not matched to a gene: 8. Germline CDR1 reads SGHRS; CDR2 reads YFSETQ. The CDR3 covers 15 residues. The CDR3 loop is CASSLPGQLSYEQYF. The CDR3 DNA is TGCGCCAGCAGTTTACCGGGACAGCTCTCCTACGAGCAGTACTTC.